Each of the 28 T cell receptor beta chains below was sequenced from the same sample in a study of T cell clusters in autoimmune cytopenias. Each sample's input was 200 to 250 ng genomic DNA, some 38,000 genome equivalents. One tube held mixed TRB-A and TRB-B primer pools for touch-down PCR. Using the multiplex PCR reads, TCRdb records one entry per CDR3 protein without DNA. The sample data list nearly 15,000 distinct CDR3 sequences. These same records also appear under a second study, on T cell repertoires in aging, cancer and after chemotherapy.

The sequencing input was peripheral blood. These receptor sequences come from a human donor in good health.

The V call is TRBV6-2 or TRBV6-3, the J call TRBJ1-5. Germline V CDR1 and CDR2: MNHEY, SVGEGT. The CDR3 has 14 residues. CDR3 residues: CASSYSSKSQPQHF.

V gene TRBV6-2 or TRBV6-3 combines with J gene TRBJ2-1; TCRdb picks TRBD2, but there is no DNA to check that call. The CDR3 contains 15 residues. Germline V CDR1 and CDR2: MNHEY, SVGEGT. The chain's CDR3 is CASSYLRTRPYEQFF.

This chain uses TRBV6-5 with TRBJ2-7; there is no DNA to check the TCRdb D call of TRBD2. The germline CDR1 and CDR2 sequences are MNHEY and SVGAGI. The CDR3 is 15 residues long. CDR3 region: CASSLELAGVNEQYF.

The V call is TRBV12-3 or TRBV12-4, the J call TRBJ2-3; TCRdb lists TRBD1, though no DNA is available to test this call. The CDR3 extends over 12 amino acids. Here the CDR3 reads CASSLGRQGWYF.

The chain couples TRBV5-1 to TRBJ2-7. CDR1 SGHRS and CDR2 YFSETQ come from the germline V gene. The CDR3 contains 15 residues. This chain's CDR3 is CASSLNPSSAYEQYF.

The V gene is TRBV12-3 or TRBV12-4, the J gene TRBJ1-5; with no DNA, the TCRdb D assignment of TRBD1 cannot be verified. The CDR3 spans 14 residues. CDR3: CASSLKTGGQPQHF.

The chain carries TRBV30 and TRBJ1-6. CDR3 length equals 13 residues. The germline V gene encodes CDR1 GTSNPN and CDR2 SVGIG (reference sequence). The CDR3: CAWSRPPNSPLHF.

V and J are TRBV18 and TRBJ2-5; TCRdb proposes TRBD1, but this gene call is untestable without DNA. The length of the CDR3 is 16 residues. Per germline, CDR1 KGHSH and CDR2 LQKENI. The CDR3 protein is CASSLNSGAAQETQYF. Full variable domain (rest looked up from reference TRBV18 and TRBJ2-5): NAGVMQNPRHLVRRRGQEARLRCSPMKGHSHVYWYRQLPEEGLKFMVYLQKENIIDESGMPKERFSAEFPKEGPSILRIQQVVRGDSAAYFCASSLNSGAAQETQYFGPGTRLLVL.

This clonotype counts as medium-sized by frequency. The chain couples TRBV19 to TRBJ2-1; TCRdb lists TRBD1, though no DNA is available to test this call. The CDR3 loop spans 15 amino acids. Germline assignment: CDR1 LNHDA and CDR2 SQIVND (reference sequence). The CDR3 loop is CASRGGSRPINEQFF.

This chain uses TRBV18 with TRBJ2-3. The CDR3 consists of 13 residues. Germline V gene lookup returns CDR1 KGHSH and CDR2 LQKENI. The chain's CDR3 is CASSPPTVGTQYF.

This CDR3 is CASSTKMGWTDTQYF. V gene TRBV5-6 combines with J gene TRBJ2-3. CDR3 length equals 15 residues. Germline V gene data show CDR1 as SGHDT and CDR2 as YYEEEE. The full variable domain, completed using reference TRBV5-6 and TRBJ2-3, is DAGVTQSPTHLIKTRGQQVTLRCSPKSGHDTVSWYQQALGQGPQFIFQYYEEEERQRGNFPDRFSGHQFPNYSSELNVNALLLGDSALYLCASSTKMGWTDTQYFGPGTRLTVL.

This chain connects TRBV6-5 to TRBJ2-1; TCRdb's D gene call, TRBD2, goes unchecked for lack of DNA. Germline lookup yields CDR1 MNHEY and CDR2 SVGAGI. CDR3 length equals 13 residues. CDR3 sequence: CASSPLGGDEQFF.

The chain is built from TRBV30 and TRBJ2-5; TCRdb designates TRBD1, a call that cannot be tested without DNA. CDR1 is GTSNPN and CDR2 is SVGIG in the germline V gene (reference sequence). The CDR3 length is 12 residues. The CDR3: CAWSAGQETQYF.

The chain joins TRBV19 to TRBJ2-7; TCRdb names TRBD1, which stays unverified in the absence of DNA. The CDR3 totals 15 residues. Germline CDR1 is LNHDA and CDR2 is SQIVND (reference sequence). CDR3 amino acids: CASRPGQGLSYEQYF.

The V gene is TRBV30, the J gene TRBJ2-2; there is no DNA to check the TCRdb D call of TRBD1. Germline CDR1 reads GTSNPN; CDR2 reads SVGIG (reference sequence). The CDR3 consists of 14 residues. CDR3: CAWQGSGGTGELFF.

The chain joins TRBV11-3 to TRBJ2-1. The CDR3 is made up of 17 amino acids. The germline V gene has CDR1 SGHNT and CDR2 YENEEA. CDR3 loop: CASSLDLTGDPYNEQFF.

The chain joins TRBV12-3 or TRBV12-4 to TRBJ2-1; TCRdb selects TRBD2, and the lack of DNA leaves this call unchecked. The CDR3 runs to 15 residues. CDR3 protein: CASSLTSGRADEQFF.

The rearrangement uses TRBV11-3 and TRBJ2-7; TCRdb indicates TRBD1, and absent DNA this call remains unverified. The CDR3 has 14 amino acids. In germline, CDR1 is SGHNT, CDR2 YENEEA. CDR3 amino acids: CASSSTRPSYEQYF.

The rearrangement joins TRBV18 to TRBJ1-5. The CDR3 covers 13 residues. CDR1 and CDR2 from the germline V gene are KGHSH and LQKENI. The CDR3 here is CASSPNSNQPQHF.

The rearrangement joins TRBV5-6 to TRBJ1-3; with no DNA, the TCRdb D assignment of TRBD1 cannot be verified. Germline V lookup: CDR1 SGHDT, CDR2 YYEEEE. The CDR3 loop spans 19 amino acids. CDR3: CASSEIRTGKPFSGNTIYF.

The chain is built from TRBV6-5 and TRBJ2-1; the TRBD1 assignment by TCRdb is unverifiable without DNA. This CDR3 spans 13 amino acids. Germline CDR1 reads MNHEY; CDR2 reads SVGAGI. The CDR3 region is CASSPLPPKEQFF.

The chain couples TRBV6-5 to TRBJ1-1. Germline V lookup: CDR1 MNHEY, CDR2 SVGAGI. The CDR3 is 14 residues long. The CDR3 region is CASSYMGGTYSLHF.

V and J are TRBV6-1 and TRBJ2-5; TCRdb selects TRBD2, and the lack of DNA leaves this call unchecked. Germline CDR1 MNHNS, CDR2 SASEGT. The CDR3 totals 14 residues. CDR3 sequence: CASAGLGRQETQYF.

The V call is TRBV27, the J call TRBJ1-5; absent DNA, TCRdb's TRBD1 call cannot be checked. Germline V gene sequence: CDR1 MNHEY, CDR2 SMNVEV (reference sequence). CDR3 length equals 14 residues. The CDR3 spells CASSPLGGNQPQHF.

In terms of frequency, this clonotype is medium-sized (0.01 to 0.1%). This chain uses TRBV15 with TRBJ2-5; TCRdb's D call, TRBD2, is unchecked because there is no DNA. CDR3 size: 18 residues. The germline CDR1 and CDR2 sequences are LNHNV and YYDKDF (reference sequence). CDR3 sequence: CATSKHWRDSGSGETQYF.

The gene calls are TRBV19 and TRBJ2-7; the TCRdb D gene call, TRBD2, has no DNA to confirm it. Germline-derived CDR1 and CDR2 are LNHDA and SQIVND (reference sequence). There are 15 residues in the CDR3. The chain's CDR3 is CASRSAGARSYEQYF.

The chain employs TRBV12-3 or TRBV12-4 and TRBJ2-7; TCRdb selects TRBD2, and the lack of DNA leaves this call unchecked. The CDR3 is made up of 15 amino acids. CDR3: CASSPTLAVPYEQYF.

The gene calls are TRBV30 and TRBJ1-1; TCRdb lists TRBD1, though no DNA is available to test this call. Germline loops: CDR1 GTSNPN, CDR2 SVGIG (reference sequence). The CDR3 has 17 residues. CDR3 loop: CASTAVRGRDMNTEAFF. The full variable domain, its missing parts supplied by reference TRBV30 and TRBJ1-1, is SQTIHQWPATLVQPVGSPLSLECTVEGTSNPNLYWYRQAAGRGLQLLFYSVGIGQISSEVPQNLSASRPQDRQFILSSKKLLLSDSGFYLCASTAVRGRDMNTEAFFGQGTRLTVV.